Each of the 10 T cell receptor beta chains below was sequenced from the same sample in a study of blood T cell repertoires in COVID-19. Here immunoSEQ multiplex PCR was the method, and the copy in TCRdb shows in-frame clones only, minus some. Of approximately 64,000 clones in the sample, more than 65% are singletons; the top ten hold 0.83%. What was sequenced was peripheral blood. These receptor sequences come from a woman in her 70s with acute or convalescent COVID-19.

The V call is TRBV2, the J call TRBJ1-5; 7 bases match TRBD1. Germline V lookup: CDR1 SNHLY, CDR2 FYNNEI. The trim removed 1 base at V and 5 bases at J, leaving 2 bases unmatched. This CDR3 spans 14 amino acids. The CDR3 DNA reads as TGTGCCAGCAGTGAAGAGGGGGCGGATCAGCCCCAGCATTTT. This gives the protein CASSEEGADQPQHF. Full variable domain (remainder filled in from reference TRBV2 and TRBJ1-5): EPEVTQTPSHQVTQMGQEVILRCVPISNHLYFYWYRQILGQKVEFLVSFYNNEISEKSEIFDDQFSVERPDGSNFTLKIRSTKLEDSAMYFCASSEEGADQPQHFGDGTRLSIL.

The V gene is TRBV5-6, the J gene TRBJ1-4, with D perhaps matching TRBD1 (5 bases). The CDR3 has 12 residues. V lost 5 bases, J lost 12 bases, and 14 bases lay in between. Germline V gene lookup returns CDR1 SGHDT and CDR2 YYEEEE. The CDR3 bases are TGTGCCAGCAGTGCGGGCGGGGGGGAACTGTTTTTT. Amino acid sequence: CASSAGGGELFF.

The chain joins TRBV27 to TRBJ2-3; D gene unclear. The CDR3 is made up of 10 amino acids. V dropped 8 bases and J dropped 2 bases, with 2 bases sitting between them. In germline, CDR1 is MNHEY, CDR2 SMNVEV (reference sequence). This chain's CDR3 is CASHTDTQYF. The CDR3 bases are TGTGCCAGCCACACAGATACGCAGTATTTT.

The chain combines TRBV19 with TRBJ2-1; 8 bases are a match to TRBD2. Looked up from germline, CDR1 is LNHDA and CDR2 is SQIVND (reference sequence). With 3 bases clipped from V and 3 bases from J, the junction kept 13 bases outside the gene matches. The CDR3 sequence is 18 residues long. CDR3 protein: CASSMVGGGPAGYNEQFF. In DNA form, the CDR3 reads TGTGCCAGTAGTATGGTTGGCGGGGGGCCCGCGGGCTACAATGAGCAGTTCTTC.

This clone came up once. This rearrangement joins TRBV28 to TRBJ1-5, with D possibly matching TRBD1 (6 bases). V dropped 5 bases and J dropped 4 bases, with 15 bases sitting between them. The CDR3 sequence is 15 residues long. From germline, CDR1 is MDHEN and CDR2 SYDVKM. The CDR3, as DNA: TGTGCCAGCAGTCTCAGGGGATGGGGTAATCAGCCCCAGCATTTT. Translated, it gives CASSLRGWGNQPQHF.

The chain carries TRBV19 and TRBJ2-1, with 8 nucleotides matching TRBD2. Germline V CDR1 and CDR2: LNHDA, SQIVND (reference sequence). This CDR3 is 16 amino acids long. Losses at the gene ends were 0 bases for V and 2 bases for J; bases not matched to a gene: 3. The CDR3 coding sequence is TGTGCCAGTAGTATAGATCCGGGGGGGGCCTACAATGAGCAGTTCTTC. Its translation is CASSIDPGGAYNEQFF.

The J gene is TRBJ1-6, the V gene TRBV11-2; 9 positions match TRBD1. CDR3 length equals 17 residues. Germline loops: CDR1 SGHAT, CDR2 FQNNGV. V was clipped by 4 bases and J by 5 bases; unmatched bases: 9. The CDR3 nucleotides read TGTGCCAGCAGCTCCCAGACACAGGGGGCGAATAATTCACCCCTCCACTTT. As protein: CASSSQTQGANNSPLHF.

This clone was counted only a few times. The chain joins TRBV28 to TRBJ1-2; TRBD1 matches at 12 bases. In germline, CDR1 is MDHEN, CDR2 SYDVKM. The CDR3 consists of 17 residues. Trimming took 6 bases from V and 5 from J; bases not matched to a gene: 13. The CDR3 nucleotides read TGTGCCAGCAGGTCCTCCGGGACAGGGGGCGATCTGTATGGCTACACCTTC. It encodes CASRSSGTGGDLYGYTF.

V is TRBV7-8 and J is TRBJ2-7; perhaps TRBD1 as D (5 bases). V was trimmed by 1 base and J by 2 bases, leaving 15 bases between them. The germline V gene encodes CDR1 SGHVS and CDR2 FQNEAQ. This CDR3 has 16 residues. The DNA for the CDR3 is TGTGCCAGCAGCTTAGGTTGGGCAGGGCGAACCTACGAGCAGTACTTC. This encodes CASSLGWAGRTYEQYF.

The genes are TRBV27 and TRBJ2-7; 7 bases are a match to TRBD1. Germline-derived CDR1 and CDR2 are MNHEY and SMNVEV (reference sequence). The CDR3 covers 11 residues. J gave up 5 bases and V 8 bases, and 3 bases lay outside the gene matches. In nucleotides, the CDR3 is TGTGCCAGCCACAGGGGCAACGAGCAGTACTTC. Translated, it gives CASHRGNEQYF.